A selection of T cell receptor beta chains follows, all from one sample in a study of blood T cell repertoires in COVID-19. The table came from immunoSEQ multiplex PCR; TCRdb's copy has only in-frame clones and leaves some out. Seen here are some 66,000 clones, roughly 84% observed once, and the top ten hold 5.5% to 7%. Sequenced: peripheral blood. These receptors came from a man aged 45-60 years with active COVID-19. The conserved cysteine and the conserved F or W are not part of the CDR3 here. Fields, in order: D gene, V gene, CDR3 length, J gene, CDR3 protein. The D gene is left open where the match is weak.

TRBD1	TRBV7-9	13	TRBJ1-2	ASSDSGGMDYGYT
NA	TRBV6-5	13	TRBJ1-1	ASRGIQGTDTEAF
NA	TRBV18	13	TRBJ1-6	ASSPSQGRNSPLH
TRBD2	TRBV3-1/TRBV3-2	15	TRBJ2-5	ASSQDRKTSGGETQY
NA	TRBV7-2	10	TRBJ2-7	ASSGRMLQQY
NA	TRBV6-1	11	TRBJ2-7	ASSEGSFARDF
NA	TRBV4-1	14	TRBJ2-5	ASSPFPDRQSETQY
NA	TRBV10-2	12	TRBJ2-2	ASSEAGRTGELF
TRBD1	TRBV19	12	TRBJ1-2	ASSIGTGNYGYT
TRBD2	TRBV10-1	11	TRBJ2-3	ASSSGSPDTQY
NA	TRBV15	14	TRBJ1-2	ATSRSRTGGGQGYT
NA	TRBV15	11	TRBJ2-2	ATSRDRYGELF
NA	TRBV18	14	TRBJ2-6	ASSPRQSSGANVLT
NA	TRBV9	11	TRBJ2-5	ASSVASQETQY
TRBD1	TRBV27	12	TRBJ1-1	ASSVDRGGTEAF
NA	TRBV19	14	TRBJ2-1	ASSIVGSGTYNEQF
NA	TRBV7-3	13	TRBJ2-1	ASSLLQGSYNEQF
TRBD1	TRBV7-9	14	TRBJ1-4	ASSFDGQATNEKLF
TRBD1	TRBV7-2	13	TRBJ1-2	ASSSRQGAGYGYT
TRBD2	TRBV6-5	13	TRBJ2-7	ASSYGTTLSYEQY
TRBD1	TRBV19	11	TRBJ1-2	ASSRQGADGYT
TRBD2	TRBV4-1	15	TRBJ2-1	ASSPQTSGLSYNEQF
TRBD1	TRBV7-6	13	TRBJ2-7	ASSLGGTGLDEQY
NA	TRBV20-1	9	TRBJ2-1	SASGQNEQF
TRBD1	TRBV12-3/TRBV12-4	10	TRBJ1-2	ASSRTGYGYT
NA	TRBV5-4	11	TRBJ2-5	ASSVGQQETQY
NA	TRBV11-3	12	TRBJ2-1	ASSPGGLVNEQF
NA	TRBV15	13	TRBJ2-6	ATSNSDSGANVLT
TRBD1	TRBV10-2	14	TRBJ1-5	ASSAADRGNNQPQH
NA	TRBV7-9	12	TRBJ1-3	ASSPGSSGNTIY
NA	TRBV5-1	13	TRBJ1-2	ASSLATGTNYGYT
NA	TRBV7-9	11	TRBJ2-7	ASSLGGGYEQY
NA	TRBV20-1	9	TRBJ1-2	STTDNYGYT
TRBD2	TRBV3-1/TRBV3-2	14	TRBJ2-2	ASSLLAGGPGGELF
TRBD1	TRBV18	11	TRBJ1-6	ASSGGQNSPLH